Listed here are 9 T cell receptor beta chains from one sample, sequenced in a study of T cell repertoires in cytomegalovirus infection. TCRdb fed the reads into MiXCR, producing one record per CDR3 protein. The table lists about 530,000 distinct CDR3 sequences, around 27% of them singletons. Input material: PBMCs. The origin of the receptors is a human donor in good health (CMV status not recorded). Some clones in this sample may be carry-over from other donors' samples.

The V gene is TRBV4-1, the J gene TRBJ1-2, with TRBD1 identical over 9 bases. From germline, CDR1 is MGHRA and CDR2 YSYEKL. CDR3 length: 15 residues. J was trimmed by 6 bases and V by 5 bases; bases with no gene match: 10. The CDR3 loop reads CASSYGQGTKHGYTF. In DNA form, the CDR3 reads TGCGCCAGCAGCTACGGACAGGGGACGAAACATGGCTACACCTTC.

The J gene is TRBJ2-1, the V gene TRBV12-3 or TRBV12-4; D gene uncertain. V shed 1 base and J shed 8 bases, with 15 bases lying between them. The CDR3 is 15 residues long. The CDR3 nucleotides read TGTGCCAGCAGTTTAGAAAGACTCGGGCTCTATGAGCAGTTCTTC. As protein: CASSLERLGLYEQFF.

This clonotype was recorded at least ten times. The J gene is TRBJ1-6, the V gene TRBV20-1; possible D gene TRBD1, 6 bases. This CDR3 has 16 amino acids. V was trimmed by 5 bases and J by 3 bases, leaving 17 bases between them. Looked up from germline, CDR1 is DFQATT and CDR2 is SNEGSKA (reference sequence). The CDR3 coding sequence is TGCAGTGCTCGAAACCCGACAGGAAGCTATAATTCACCCCTCCACTTT. This translates into CSARNPTGSYNSPLHF.

This chain links TRBV6-2 or TRBV6-3 with TRBJ2-7; the match to TRBD2 covers 10 bases. V gave up 6 bases and J gave up 1 base; unmatched junction bases: 6. Germline CDR1 and CDR2: MNHEY and SVGEGT. This CDR3 is built from 15 residues. CDR3 DNA sequence: TGTGCCAGCAGCCGGGCTAGCGGGAGTTCCTACGAGCAGTACGTC. Its translation: CASSRASGSSYEQYV.

This clonotype has a count of ten or more. The V and J genes are TRBV7-2 and TRBJ2-3; TRBD2 matches 8 bases. V lost 5 bases, J lost 5 bases, and 9 bases stayed unmatched. The CDR3 is 15 amino acids. The germline V gene encodes CDR1 SGHTA and CDR2 FQGNSA. The CDR3 here is CASSVRAGELDTQYF. CDR3 DNA sequence: TGTGCCAGCAGCGTACGAGCGGGAGAGTTAGATACGCAGTATTTT.

The V gene is TRBV14, the J gene TRBJ2-7; D could derive from TRBD1 or TRBD2 (5 bases each). Between the trimmed V and J ends, which lost 1 base and 3 bases, there was a span of 13 bases. This CDR3 comprises 15 residues. The germline V gene encodes CDR1 SGHDN and CDR2 FVKESK. The CDR3: CASSQVEAGNYEQYF. The CDR3 bases are TGTGCCAGCAGCCAAGTGGAGGCAGGGAACTACGAGCAGTACTTC. The whole variable domain, filled in from reference TRBV14 and TRBJ2-7, reads EAGVTQFPSHSVIEKGQTVTLRCDPISGHDNLYWYRRVMGKEIKFLLHFVKESKQDESGMPNNRFLAERTGGTYSTLKVQPAELEDSGVYFCASSQVEAGNYEQYFGPGTRLTVT.

The rearrangement links TRBV6-2 or TRBV6-3 to TRBJ2-2; D gene ambiguous. Trimming shortened V by 8 bases and J by 1 base, and 11 bases separated the two germline ends. This CDR3 spans 14 amino acids. CDR1 and CDR2 from the germline V gene are MNHEY and SVGEGT. CDR3 amino acids: CASSGRQNTGELFF. CDR3 coding DNA: TGTGCCAGCTCCGGCCGACAGAACACCGGGGAGCTGTTTTTT.

This clonotype occurred many times. CDR3 DNA: TGTGCCAGCAGCTTTGGCGCCGACACTCACACCGGGGAGCTGTTTTTT. Protein sequence: CASSFGADTHTGELFF. The chain couples TRBV7-9 to TRBJ2-2, with no clear D. Germline V gene data show CDR1 as SEHNR and CDR2 as FQNEAQ (reference sequence). The CDR3 is made up of 16 amino acids. Trimming stripped 3 bases from V and 3 bases from J, with 14 bases between.

This clonotype was found many times. This sequence joins TRBV4-1 and TRBJ1-4; 7 bases agree with TRBD1. CDR1 and CDR2 (germline): MGHRA, YSYEKL. This CDR3 region has 16 residues. The trim removed 0 bases at V and 6 bases at J, leaving 7 bases unmatched. The CDR3 DNA sequence: TGCGCCAGCAGCCAAGATGGGGGGCAGGGGGATGAAAAACTGTTTTTT. This sequence encodes CASSQDGGQGDEKLFF.